This note documents a single TCR beta chain sequence. In the authors' workflow: Nucleated cell number was recorded as an estimate derived from reference gene primer amplification. TCRdb's table, derived via immunoSEQ multiplex PCR, lists solely in-frame clones and lacks some. The V and J calls and clone size come from that table; D and trimming were worked out from the DNA. This sample has under 200,000 clones, with approximately 88% found just once. This sample was included in a study of blood T cell repertoires in COVID-19. Study at large: The United States, Italy and Spain were the sources of the acute and convalescent COVID-19 samples. T cells, B-cell-depleted T cells, or PBMCs provided the cDNA or gDNA that served as material.

Germline CDR1 SQVTM, CDR2 ANQGSEA. J gave up 4 bases and V 6 bases, and 8 bases lay outside the gene matches. This CDR3 contains 14 residues. The receptor's source is a man aged 18 to 30 with active or convalescent COVID-19. Source material: peripheral blood. The chain recombines TRBV29-1 with TRBJ1-2; TRBD1 agrees at 10 bases. CDR3 bases: TGCAGCGTCATAGGGACAGGGGACGCCTATGGCTACACCTTC. It translates to CSVIGTGDAYGYTF.